The 30 T cell receptor beta chains reported below all come from one sample, sequenced in a study of blood T cell repertoires in COVID-19. The table came from immunoSEQ multiplex PCR; TCRdb's copy has only in-frame clones and leaves some out. The sample has roughly 64,000 clones, over 75% seen once; the top ten hold 3.2%. The sequencing sample was made of peripheral blood. The receptor source for this set is a man between 45 and 60 years old with active COVID-19.

This clone was detected a few times. The chain recombines TRBV3-1 (or the pseudogene TRBV3-2) with TRBJ2-3; 12 bases align to TRBD2. The germline V gene encodes CDR1 LGHDT and CDR2 YNNKEL (reference sequence). The ends lost 7 bases at V and 0 bases at J; junction bases unmatched: 5. The CDR3 spans 16 residues. The CDR3 DNA sequence: TGTGCCAGCACCCTAGCGGGGGGGGCTAGCACAGATACGCAGTATTTT. Protein sequence: CASTLAGGASTDTQYF.

The chain combines TRBV3-1 (or the pseudogene TRBV3-2) with TRBJ1-2; D uncertain. Germline CDR1 and CDR2: LGHDT and YNNKEL (reference sequence). The CDR3 covers 15 residues. The V gene lost 0 bases and the J gene lost 2 bases, with 10 bases spanning the gap. CDR3: CASSQDYKENYGYTF. DNA of the CDR3: TGTGCCAGCAGCCAAGATTATAAAGAGAACTATGGCTACACCTTC.

This clone was observed once. The chain uses TRBV30 and TRBJ2-5, with D possibly TRBD1 on 5 matching bases. Trimming cost V 6 bases and J 4 bases, with 12 bases left between them. This CDR3 has 12 amino acids. CDR1 is GTSNPN and CDR2 is SVGIG in the germline V gene (reference sequence). The CDR3 region has the DNA TGTGCCTGCAGCAGGGCAGGAGAGACCCAGTACTTC. Translating it yields CACSRAGETQYF.

The rearrangement uses TRBV19 and TRBJ1-1; 8 nucleotides agree with TRBD1. The germline V gene has CDR1 LNHDA and CDR2 SQIVND (reference sequence). The V gene end was trimmed by 5 bases and the J gene end by 6 bases; junction bases not matched to a gene: 11. The CDR3 sequence is 15 residues long. The CDR3 loop reads CASSAQGADLAEAFF. The CDR3 nucleotides read TGTGCCAGTAGTGCCCAGGGGGCGGATTTGGCTGAAGCTTTCTTT.

This sequence joins TRBV7-2 and TRBJ1-1; D might be TRBD1 (6 bases). The V and J ends lost 4 bases and 7 bases respectively, with 13 bases between them. The CDR3 covers 13 residues. In germline, CDR1 is SGHTA, CDR2 FQGNSA. The CDR3 loop is CASSWTALIEAFF. The CDR3 bases are TGTGCCAGCAGCTGGACAGCCTTAATTGAAGCTTTCTTT.

In this sample, this clone turned up a few times. This CDR3 is CASSLEPSDYEQYF. CDR3 in DNA: TGTGCCAGCAGCTTAGAGCCGAGCGACTACGAGCAGTACTTC. The genes are TRBV7-9 and TRBJ2-7; D ambiguous. Deletions cut 1 base from V and 3 bases from J, with 10 bases between. CDR3 size: 14 residues. Germline values: CDR1 SEHNR, CDR2 FQNEAQ (reference sequence).

This rearrangement joins TRBV10-1 to TRBJ1-2; D gene ambiguous. This CDR3 region has 13 residues. The V and J ends lost 8 bases and 8 bases respectively, with 18 bases between them. Germline V gene lookup returns CDR1 WNHNN and CDR2 SYGVQD (reference sequence). The DNA for the CDR3 is TGCGCCAGCCCCCAGGCCCAGTGGAAAGGCTACACCTTC. It translates to CASPQAQWKGYTF.

The chain joins TRBV7-3 to TRBJ2-5; D unresolved. Trimming removed 3 bases from V and 6 bases from J, with 14 bases in between. CDR1 and CDR2 (germline): SGHTA, FQGTGA. This CDR3 comprises 14 residues. CDR3 sequence: CASSFQSPIKTQYF. CDR3 bases: TGTGCCAGCAGCTTCCAAAGCCCCATTAAGACCCAGTACTTC.

CDR3 DNA sequence: TGTGCCAGTGGCGCCGGGACTAACCAAGAGACCCAGTACTTC. This translates into CASGAGTNQETQYF. The chain recombines TRBV9 with TRBJ2-5; 7 bases align to TRBD2. The V and J ends lost 8 bases and 0 bases, in that order; junction bases with no gene match: 7. Germline values: CDR1 SGDLS, CDR2 YYNGEE. CDR3 length: 14 amino acids.

The chain joins TRBV5-8 to TRBJ1-5, with D possibly matching TRBD1 (6 bases). The CDR3 sequence is 16 residues long. In germline, CDR1 is SGHTS, CDR2 YDEGEE. Trimming took off 3 bases at V and 0 bases at J, with 13 bases between the two ends. The CDR3 protein is CASSWSPGHSNQPQHF. The CDR3, as DNA: TGTGCCAGCAGCTGGAGTCCGGGACATAGCAATCAGCCCCAGCATTTT.

This chain links TRBV6-6 with TRBJ1-1; TRBD1 might be the D (6 bases). V dropped 1 base and J dropped 1 base, with 7 bases sitting between them. Germline assignment: CDR1 MNHNY and CDR2 SVGAGI (reference sequence). The CDR3 totals 14 residues. CDR3 sequence reads: CASSYLQGNTEAFF. Here the CDR3 DNA reads TGTGCCAGCAGTTACTTACAGGGGAACACTGAAGCTTTCTTT.

The CDR3 DNA sequence: TGTGCCAGCAGCCTAAGGGGCAGGGGCTCCTACAATGAGCAGTTCTTC. It encodes CASSLRGRGSYNEQFF. This chain joins TRBV7-6 and TRBJ2-1; maybe TRBD1 (6 bases). CDR1 is SGHVS and CDR2 is FNYEAQ in the germline V gene. Trimming cost V 5 bases and J 0 bases, with 14 bases left between them. The CDR3 length is 16 residues.

The chain recombines TRBV12-5 with TRBJ1-2, with D hard to call. Germline V gene data show CDR1 as LGHNT and CDR2 as FRNRAP. The CDR3 totals 12 residues. The V and J ends lost 4 bases and 6 bases respectively, with 9 bases between them. Here the CDR3 reads CASGSRFDGYTF. In DNA form, the CDR3 reads TGTGCTAGTGGTTCGCGATTCGATGGCTACACCTTC.

V is TRBV18 and J is TRBJ2-7; D is perhaps TRBD1 (6 bases). This CDR3 is 14 amino acids long. Per germline, CDR1 KGHSH and CDR2 LQKENI. V was cut by 0 bases and J by 2 bases, with 8 bases left in between. This CDR3 reads CASSPPGQPYEQYF. CDR3 sequence (DNA): TGTGCCAGCTCACCACCCGGACAGCCCTACGAGCAGTACTTC. The variable domain in full, completed from reference TRBV18 and TRBJ2-7, reads NAGVMQNPRHLVRRRGQEARLRCSPMKGHSHVYWYRQLPEEGLKFMVYLQKENIIDESGMPKERFSAEFPKEGPSILRIQQVVRGDSAAYFCASSPPGQPYEQYFGPGTRLTVT.

This clone was seen a single time. CDR3 residues: CASSRPGTSATDTQYF. The CDR3 bases are TGTGCCAGCAGCCGGCCCGGGACTAGCGCTACAGATACGCAGTATTTT. The chain uses TRBV7-2 and TRBJ2-3, with 10 bases aligning to TRBD2. CDR1 and CDR2 (germline): SGHTA, FQGNSA. V was pared by 5 bases and J by 3 bases, with 8 bases of the junction left unmatched. The CDR3 totals 16 residues.

This chain links TRBV7-9 with TRBJ2-7, with 7 positions matching TRBD1. V lost 5 bases, J lost 1 base, and 5 bases stayed unmatched. This CDR3 spans 14 amino acids. Germline-derived CDR1 and CDR2 are SEHNR and FQNEAQ (reference sequence). CDR3 bases: TGTGCCAGCAGCCTCGACAGGGTGTCCTACGAGCAGTACTTC. Translated, it gives CASSLDRVSYEQYF.

The gene calls are TRBV3-1 (or the pseudogene TRBV3-2) and TRBJ2-5, with D perhaps matching TRBD2 (5 bases). The CDR3 consists of 14 residues. Trimming took 0 bases from V and 9 from J, leaving 14 bases between them. CDR1 is LGHDT and CDR2 is YNNKEL in the germline V gene (reference sequence). DNA of the CDR3: TGTGCCAGCAGCCAAGACGGCATAGGGCGGGCCCAGTACTTC. It specifies CASSQDGIGRAQYF.

The chain is built from TRBV5-6 and TRBJ1-1; possible D gene TRBD1, 5 bases. Trimming shortened V by 3 bases and J by 4 bases, and 13 bases separated the two germline ends. Per the germline V gene, CDR1 is SGHDT and CDR2 is YYEEEE. This CDR3 has 14 residues. The CDR3 here is CASSSGHQGTEAFF. CDR3 DNA: TGTGCCAGCAGCTCCGGACACCAGGGCACTGAAGCTTTCTTT.

The CDR3 here is CASSSLGRGRETQYF. The CDR3 DNA follows: TGTGCCAGCAGTTCCCTCGGGCGGGGGCGCGAGACCCAGTACTTC. V gene TRBV6-2 or TRBV6-3 combines with J gene TRBJ2-5, with D tentatively TRBD2 (7 bases). The CDR3 runs to 15 residues. Germline V gene sequence: CDR1 MNHEY, CDR2 SVGEGT. The V and J ends lost 4 bases and 5 bases respectively, with 17 bases between them.

The chain joins TRBV7-3 to TRBJ1-3; 7 bases agree with TRBD1. The CDR3 consists of 14 residues. V shed 2 bases and J 3 bases; nucleotides not matched to a gene: 1. The germline V gene has CDR1 SGHTA and CDR2 FQGTGA. CDR3 in amino acids: CASSLAGGGNTIYF. CDR3 nucleotides: TGTGCCAGCAGCTTAGCAGGGGGTGGAAACACCATATATTTT.

The J gene is TRBJ2-2, the V gene TRBV6-5, with D perhaps TRBD2 (6 bases). V was trimmed by 4 bases and J by 4 bases, leaving 13 bases between them. The CDR3 totals 15 residues. Germline V gives CDR1 MNHEY, CDR2 SVGAGI. CDR3 protein: CASSFRTIRTGELFF. CDR3 in DNA: TGTGCCAGCAGTTTCAGGACTATCCGCACCGGGGAGCTGTTTTTT.

This CDR3 is CASSEGQPYEQYF. The CDR3 region has the DNA TGTGCCAGCAGTGAAGGACAACCGTACGAGCAGTACTTC. The chain employs TRBV2 and TRBJ2-7; D is undetermined. Trimming left V 1 base short and J 4 bases short, with 8 bases between. The CDR3 sequence is 13 residues long. Germline lookup yields CDR1 SNHLY and CDR2 FYNNEI.

This chain uses TRBV5-1 with TRBJ2-5; the match to TRBD2 covers 9 bases. CDR1 and CDR2 from the germline V gene are SGHRS and YFSETQ. This CDR3 spans 15 amino acids. The V segment lost 4 bases and the J segment 5 bases; nucleotides outside the gene matches: 9. The CDR3 nucleotides read TGCGCCAGCAGCCGAGTCCCGGCGGGGGGGGAGACCCAGTACTTC. Protein product: CASSRVPAGGETQYF.

This rearrangement joins TRBV7-2 to TRBJ2-1; TRBD2 agrees at 15 bases. The CDR3 has 18 residues. Unmatched junction bases numbered 4, after V lost 1 base and J lost 3 bases. The germline V gene has CDR1 SGHTA and CDR2 FQGNSA. The CDR3 DNA reads as TGTGCCAGCAGCTTAGAGGGGACTAGCGGGAGGTTCTACAATGAGCAGTTCTTC. Translated, it gives CASSLEGTSGRFYNEQFF. Complete variable domain (other parts from reference TRBV7-2 and TRBJ2-1): GAGVSQSPSNKVTEKGKDVELRCDPISGHTALYWYRQSLGQGLEFLIYFQGNSAPDKSGLPSDRFSAERTGGSVSTLTIQRTQQEDSAVYLCASSLEGTSGRFYNEQFFGPGTRLTVL.

The V and J genes are TRBV6-6 and TRBJ2-7; D unresolved. Germline V gives CDR1 MNHNY, CDR2 SVGAGI (reference sequence). Trimming left V 1 base short and J 3 bases short, with 16 bases between. This CDR3 region has 16 residues. CDR3 residues: CASSYYQSEPSYEQYF. CDR3 nucleotides: TGTGCCAGCAGTTACTACCAATCCGAACCCAGCTACGAGCAGTACTTC.

This chain joins TRBV19 and TRBJ2-1, with 8 bases identical to TRBD2. J was trimmed by 7 bases and V by 4 bases; bases with no gene match: 18. The V gene's germline CDR1 is LNHDA and CDR2 SQIVND (reference sequence). This CDR3 contains 18 residues. This chain's CDR3 is CASSTRPGGAGVGNEQFF. In DNA form, the CDR3 reads TGTGCCAGTAGTACCCGCCCGGGGGGAGCGGGAGTAGGGAATGAGCAGTTCTTC.

The chain uses TRBV30 and TRBJ2-1; 8 bases map to TRBD2. V lost 4 bases and J lost 1; bases outside the gene matches: 3. The CDR3 extends over 14 amino acids. Germline V gene lookup returns CDR1 GTSNPN and CDR2 SVGIG (reference sequence). The CDR3: CAWNVAGSYNEQFF. CDR3 DNA sequence: TGTGCCTGGAACGTAGCGGGATCCTACAATGAGCAGTTCTTC.

This chain uses TRBV30 with TRBJ1-4, with TRBD1 identical over 9 bases. Trimming took 0 bases from V and 5 from J; bases not matched to a gene: 4. Looked up from germline, CDR1 is GTSNPN and CDR2 is SVGIG (reference sequence). The CDR3 runs 15 residues. CDR3 residues: CAWSVRTGANEKLFF. The CDR3 nucleotides read TGTGCCTGGAGTGTACGGACAGGGGCGAATGAAAAACTGTTTTTT.

The V and J genes are TRBV11-2 and TRBJ2-2, with D possibly TRBD2 on 5 matching bases. Germline lookup yields CDR1 SGHAT and CDR2 FQNNGV. V lost 4 bases and J lost 5, with 11 bases in between. This CDR3 region has 14 residues. CDR3 sequence reads: CASSSGLLTGELFF. The CDR3, as DNA: TGTGCCAGCAGCTCTGGACTGCTGACCGGGGAGCTGTTTTTT.

J is TRBJ1-3 and V is TRBV7-8; 7 positions agree with TRBD1. The ends lost 6 bases at V and 0 bases at J; junction bases unmatched: 2. The CDR3 length is 14 residues. Germline V gene data show CDR1 as SGHVS and CDR2 as FQNEAQ. The CDR3 nucleotides read TGTGCCAGCAGTCACAGGGGCTCTGGAAACACCATATATTTT. Translation gives CASSHRGSGNTIYF.